This T cell receptor beta chain was identified during a study of response to subunit inactivated influenza vaccine. Trimming took off 6 bases at V and 9 bases at J, with 18 bases between the two ends. The CDR3 is 14 amino acids. From the RT-PCR reads, TCRdb called clonotypes with MiXCR, one entry per CDR3 protein. Of hundreds of thousands of distinct CDR3 sequences listed, 25% are singletons. This clonotype has only a few counts. This clonotype was obtained from a man aged 45 to 65 who received an inactivated influenza vaccine. This sample comprised CD4+ T cells sorted from PBMCs, obtained around 5 days after vaccination. The V gene is TRBV12-3 or TRBV12-4, the J gene TRBJ2-1; D ambiguous. The CDR3 DNA sequence: TGTGCCAGCAGCCCGGGCATTACCCGGACTGAGCAGTTCTTC. Translated, it gives CASSPGITRTEQFF.